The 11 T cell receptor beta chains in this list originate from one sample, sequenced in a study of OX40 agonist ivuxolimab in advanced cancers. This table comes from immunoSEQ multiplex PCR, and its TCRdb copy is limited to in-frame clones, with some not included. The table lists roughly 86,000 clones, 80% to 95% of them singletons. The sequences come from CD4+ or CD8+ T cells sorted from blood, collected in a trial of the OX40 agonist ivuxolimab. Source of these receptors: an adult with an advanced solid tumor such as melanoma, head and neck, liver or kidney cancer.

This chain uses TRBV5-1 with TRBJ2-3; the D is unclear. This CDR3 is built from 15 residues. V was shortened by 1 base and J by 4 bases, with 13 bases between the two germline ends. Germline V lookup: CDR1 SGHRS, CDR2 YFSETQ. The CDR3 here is CASSLLPGSADTQYF. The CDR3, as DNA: TGCGCCAGCAGCTTGTTGCCGGGTAGTGCAGATACGCAGTATTTT.

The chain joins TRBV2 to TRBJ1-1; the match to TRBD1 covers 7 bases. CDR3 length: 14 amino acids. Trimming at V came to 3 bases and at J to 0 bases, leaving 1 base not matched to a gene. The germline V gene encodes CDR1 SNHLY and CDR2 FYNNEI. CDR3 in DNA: TGTGCCAGCAGTGAGACAGGGATGAACACTGAAGCTTTCTTT. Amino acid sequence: CASSETGMNTEAFF.

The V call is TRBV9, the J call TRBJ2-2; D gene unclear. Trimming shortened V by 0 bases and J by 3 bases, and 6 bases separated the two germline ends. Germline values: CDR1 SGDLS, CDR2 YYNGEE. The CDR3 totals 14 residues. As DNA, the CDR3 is TGTGCCAGCAGCGTAGAAAGCTACACCGGGGAGCTGTTTTTT. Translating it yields CASSVESYTGELFF.

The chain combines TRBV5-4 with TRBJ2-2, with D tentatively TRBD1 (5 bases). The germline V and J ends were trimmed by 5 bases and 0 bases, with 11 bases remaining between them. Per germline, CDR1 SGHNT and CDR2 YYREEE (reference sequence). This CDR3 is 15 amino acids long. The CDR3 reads CASSVQAPNTGELFF. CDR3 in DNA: TGTGCCAGCAGTGTACAGGCTCCGAACACCGGGGAGCTGTTTTTT.

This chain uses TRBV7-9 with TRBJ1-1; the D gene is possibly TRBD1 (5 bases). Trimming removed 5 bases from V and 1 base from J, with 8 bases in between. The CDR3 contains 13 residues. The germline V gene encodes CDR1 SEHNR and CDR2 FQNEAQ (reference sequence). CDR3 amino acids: CASSLTANTEAFF. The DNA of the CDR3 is TGTGCCAGCAGCCTGACAGCGAACACTGAAGCTTTCTTT.

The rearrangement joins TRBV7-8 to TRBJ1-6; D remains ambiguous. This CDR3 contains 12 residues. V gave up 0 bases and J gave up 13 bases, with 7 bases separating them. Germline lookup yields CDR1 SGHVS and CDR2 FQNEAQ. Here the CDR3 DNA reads TGTGCCAGCAGCTTAGCGTCCAATCCCCTCCACTTT. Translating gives CASSLASNPLHF.

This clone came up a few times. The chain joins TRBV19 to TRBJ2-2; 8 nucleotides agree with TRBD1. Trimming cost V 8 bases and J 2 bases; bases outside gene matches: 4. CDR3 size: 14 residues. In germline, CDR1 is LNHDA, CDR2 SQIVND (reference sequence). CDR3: CASDRGGNTGELFF. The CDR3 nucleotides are TGTGCCAGTGACAGGGGAGGCAACACCGGGGAGCTGTTTTTT.

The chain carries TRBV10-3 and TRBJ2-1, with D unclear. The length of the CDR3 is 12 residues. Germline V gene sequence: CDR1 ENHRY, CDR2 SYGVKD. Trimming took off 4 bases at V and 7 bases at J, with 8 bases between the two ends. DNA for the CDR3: TGTGCCATCAGTGGGGGATGGAATGAGCAGTTCTTC. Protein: CAISGGWNEQFF.

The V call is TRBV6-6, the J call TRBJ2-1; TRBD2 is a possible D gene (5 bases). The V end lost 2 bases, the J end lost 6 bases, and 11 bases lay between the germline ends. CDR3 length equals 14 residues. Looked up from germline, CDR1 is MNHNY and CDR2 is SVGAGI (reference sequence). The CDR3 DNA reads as TGTGCCAGCAGTTACGTCATGAGGGCCAATGAGCAGTTCTTC. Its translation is CASSYVMRANEQFF.

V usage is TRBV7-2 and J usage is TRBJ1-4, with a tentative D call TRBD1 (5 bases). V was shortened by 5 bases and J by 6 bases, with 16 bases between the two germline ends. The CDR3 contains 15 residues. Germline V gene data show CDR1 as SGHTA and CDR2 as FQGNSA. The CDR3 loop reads CASSPQSGPDEKLFF. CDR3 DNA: TGTGCCAGCAGCCCCCAGTCAGGGCCTGATGAAAAACTGTTTTTT.

The CDR3 DNA reads TGTGCCAGCAGGGTTGGTAGACAGACCCCGTCTGGGGCCAACGTCCTGACTTTC. Its protein product is CASRVGRQTPSGANVLTF. The rearrangement uses TRBV13 and TRBJ2-6; a possible D gene is TRBD1 (5 bases). The CDR3 contains 18 residues. CDR1 and CDR2 (germline): PRHDT, FYEKMQ (reference sequence). Trimming shortened V by 6 bases and J by 1 base, and 19 bases separated the two germline ends.